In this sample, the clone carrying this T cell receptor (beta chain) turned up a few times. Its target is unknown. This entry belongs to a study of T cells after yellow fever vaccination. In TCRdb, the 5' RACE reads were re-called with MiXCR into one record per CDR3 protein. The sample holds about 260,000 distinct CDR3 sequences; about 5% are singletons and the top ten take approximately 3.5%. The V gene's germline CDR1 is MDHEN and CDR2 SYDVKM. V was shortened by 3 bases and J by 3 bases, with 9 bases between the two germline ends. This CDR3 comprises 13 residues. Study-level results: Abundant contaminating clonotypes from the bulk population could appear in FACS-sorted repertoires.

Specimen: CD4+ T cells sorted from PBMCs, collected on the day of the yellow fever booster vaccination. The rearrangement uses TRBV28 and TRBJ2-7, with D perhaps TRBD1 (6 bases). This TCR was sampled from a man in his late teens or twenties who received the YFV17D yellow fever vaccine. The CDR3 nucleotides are TGTGCCAGCAGTTTCAGGGGATTCTACGAGCAGTACGTC. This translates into CASSFRGFYEQYV.